What follows are 31 T cell receptor beta chains derived from one specimen sequenced in a study of CD8 T cells in Susac syndrome. Random hexamers primed reverse transcription of about 0.45 to 1 ug RNA. TCRdb called the immunoSEQ multiplex PCR reads again in MiXCR, with one record for every CDR3 protein. The sample has 150,000 or so distinct CDR3 sequences, 95% seen once. What was sequenced was CD8+ T cells from PBMCs. Receptor source: a human donor with multiple sclerosis.

V is TRBV20-1 and J is TRBJ1-6; maybe TRBD1 (5 bases). The germline CDR1 and CDR2 sequences are DFQATT and SNEGSKA (reference sequence). The CDR3 extends over 14 amino acids. V was trimmed by 1 base and J by 11 bases, leaving 15 bases between them. CDR3 amino acids: CSARVGQGVPPLHF. CDR3 sequence (DNA): TGCAGTGCTAGAGTCGGACAAGGAGTACCACCCCTCCACTTT.

The chain joins TRBV12-3 or TRBV12-4 to TRBJ2-4, with D perhaps matching TRBD1 or TRBD2 (6 bases each). The CDR3 spans 13 residues. V was pared by 6 bases and J by 7 bases, with 13 bases between. The CDR3 region is CASSVQGRNIQYF. The CDR3 nucleotides read TGTGCCAGCAGCGTTCAGGGGAGGAACATTCAGTACTTC.

The chain couples TRBV7-2 to TRBJ2-3; the D is unclear. The germline CDR1 and CDR2 sequences are SGHTA and FQGNSA. Trimming removed 2 bases at V and 0 bases at J, with 9 bases between. The CDR3 sequence is 15 residues long. CDR3 DNA: TGTGCCAGCAGCTTACGTTCACTTAGCACAGATACGCAGTATTTT. Its protein is CASSLRSLSTDTQYF.

The chain employs TRBV6-1 and TRBJ2-1; 10 nucleotides agree with TRBD1. The V gene end was trimmed by 6 bases and the J gene end by 9 bases; junction bases not matched to a gene: 11. The CDR3 is made up of 15 amino acids. CDR1 and CDR2 from the germline V gene are MNHNS and SASEGT. CDR3 in DNA: TGTGCCAGCAGAAGTTGGGGACAGGGGCAGAGTGAGCAGTTCTTC. Amino acid sequence: CASRSWGQGQSEQFF.

The chain joins TRBV13 to TRBJ2-7, with a possible D match to TRBD2 (5 bases). CDR3 length: 13 amino acids. CDR1 and CDR2 from the germline V gene are PRHDT and FYEKMQ (reference sequence). V was shortened by 3 bases and J by 2 bases, with 8 bases between the two germline ends. In nucleotides, the CDR3 is TGTGCCAGCAGCTTCGACGGGACCTACGAGCAGTACTTC. This encodes CASSFDGTYEQYF.

This clonotype was seen only a few times. The V call is TRBV15, the J call TRBJ2-3; no reliable D call. The V gene's germline CDR1 is LNHNV and CDR2 YYDKDF (reference sequence). This CDR3 is built from 12 residues. V lost 0 bases and J 5 bases, leaving 3 bases between the germline ends. The CDR3 sequence: CATSRDRDTQYF. CDR3 DNA sequence: TGTGCCACCAGCAGAGATCGAGATACGCAGTATTTT.

The genes are TRBV15 and TRBJ2-3; the match to TRBD1 covers 7 bases. This CDR3 contains 13 residues. CDR1 is LNHNV, CDR2 YYDKDF, per germline (reference sequence). Trimming took 7 bases from V and 4 from J; bases not matched to a gene: 5. Written as DNA, the CDR3 is TGTGCCACCAATGAAGGGGGCGCAGATACGCAGTATTTT. It specifies CATNEGGADTQYF.

V is TRBV29-1 and J is TRBJ1-1; 8 bases align to TRBD1. Germline CDR1 reads SQVTM; CDR2 reads ANQGSEA. V lost 3 bases, J lost 4 bases, and 13 bases stayed unmatched. The CDR3 has 16 amino acids. The CDR3 nucleotides are TGCAGCGTTGATCGTGACAGGGGTACATTGGGCACTGAAGCTTTCTTT. Its translation: CSVDRDRGTLGTEAFF.

The rearrangement uses TRBV3-1 and TRBJ2-7; TRBD1 is a possible D gene (6 bases). The germline V gene has CDR1 LGHDT and CDR2 YNNKEL (reference sequence). CDR3 size: 14 residues. V lost 1 base and J 5 bases, leaving 12 bases between the germline ends. DNA of the CDR3: TGTGCCAGCAGCCAAGTAACCAGGGGAGACGAGCAGTACTTC. Its translation: CASSQVTRGDEQYF.

V usage is TRBV30 and J usage is TRBJ2-1; 9 bases agree with TRBD2. Germline lookup yields CDR1 GTSNPN and CDR2 SVGIG (reference sequence). The CDR3 contains 15 residues. V shed 1 base and J 5 bases; nucleotides not matched to a gene: 6. The CDR3 nucleotides read TGTGCCTGGAGTGAGGGGACTAGCAAAAACAATGAGCAGTTCTTC. Translation gives CAWSEGTSKNNEQFF.

V usage is TRBV15 and J usage is TRBJ1-6; D is ambiguous. Germline V lookup: CDR1 LNHNV, CDR2 YYDKDF (reference sequence). The length of the CDR3 is 16 residues. Trimming shortened V by 0 bases and J by 5 bases, and 11 bases separated the two germline ends. The DNA of the CDR3 is TGTGCCACCAGCAGAGATGATGACGGCCATAATTCACCCCTCCACTTT. Encoded protein: CATSRDDDGHNSPLHF. The full variable domain, in which reference TRBV15 and TRBJ1-6 provide the parts outside the CDR3, is DAMVIQNPRYQVTQFGKPVTLSCSQTLNHNVMYWYQQKSSQAPKLLFHYYDKDFNNEADTPDNFQSRRPNTSFCFLDIRSPGLGDTAMYLCATSRDDDGHNSPLHFGNGTRLTVT.

This chain links TRBV20-1 with TRBJ1-1; 8 bases are a match to TRBD1. This CDR3 contains 13 residues. V lost 6 bases, J lost 3 bases, and 6 bases stayed unmatched. Germline V lookup: CDR1 DFQATT, CDR2 SNEGSKA (reference sequence). In DNA, the CDR3 is TGCAGTGCCCGGACAGGGCGGGACACTGAAGCTTTCTTT. As protein: CSARTGRDTEAFF.

V gene TRBV7-9 combines with J gene TRBJ2-5; 7 positions match TRBD1. This CDR3 region has 15 residues. V lost 3 bases and J lost 1; bases outside the gene matches: 5. Germline CDR1 and CDR2: SEHNR and FQNEAQ (reference sequence). The CDR3 region has the DNA TGTGCCAGCAGCTTTTCGACAGGGCGCCAAGAGACCCAGTACTTC. Its protein is CASSFSTGRQETQYF.

The chain links TRBV12-3 or TRBV12-4 to TRBJ2-5; 7 bases align to TRBD1. V lost 6 bases and J lost 3; bases outside the gene matches: 4. The CDR3 runs 13 residues. CDR3 amino acids: CASRTTGEETQYF. As DNA, the CDR3 is TGTGCCAGCAGAACCACAGGGGAAGAGACCCAGTACTTC.

The rearrangement links TRBV30 to TRBJ1-1; D possibly corresponds to TRBD1 (6 bases). The CDR3 loop spans 18 amino acids. The germline V and J ends were trimmed by 2 bases and 0 bases, with 22 bases remaining between them. Germline V gene sequence: CDR1 GTSNPN, CDR2 SVGIG (reference sequence). CDR3 amino acids: CAWSRRQATNLMNTEAFF. The DNA for the CDR3 is TGTGCCTGGAGTAGACGACAGGCGACAAACCTCATGAACACTGAAGCTTTCTTT.

The chain employs TRBV2 and TRBJ2-7, with D tentatively TRBD1 or TRBD2 (5 bases each). Trimming stripped 10 bases from V and 2 bases from J, with 15 bases between. CDR3 size: 13 residues. Germline-derived CDR1 and CDR2 are SNHLY and FYNNEI. This CDR3 reads CAIKGPGTYEQYV. For the CDR3, the DNA is TGTGCCATCAAGGGACCGGGAACCTACGAGCAGTACGTC.

This chain connects TRBV12-5 to TRBJ2-1; no clear D gene. Trimming stripped 1 base from V and 1 base from J, with 2 bases between. Per the germline V gene, CDR1 is LGHNT and CDR2 is FRNRAP. The CDR3 sequence is 13 residues long. The DNA for the CDR3 is TGTGCTAGTGGTTTGGGGTCCTACAATGAGCAGTTCTTC. Its translation: CASGLGSYNEQFF.

This clonotype was picked up one time. The chain is built from TRBV5-6 and TRBJ2-7; possibly TRBD2 for D (6 bases). There are 14 residues in the CDR3. Germline CDR1 is SGHDT and CDR2 is YYEEEE. The V end was cut by 2 bases, the J end by 1 base, with 10 bases between. CDR3: CASSFGTSSYEQYV. As DNA, the CDR3 is TGTGCCAGCAGCTTCGGGACTTCATCCTACGAGCAGTACGTC.

The chain is built from TRBV15 and TRBJ1-5, with TRBD1 as a possible D gene (5 bases). The CDR3 loop spans 15 amino acids. Per germline, CDR1 LNHNV and CDR2 YYDKDF (reference sequence). V shed 5 bases and J shed 0 bases, with 11 bases lying between them. The CDR3 spells CATSLRVNSNQPQHF. The CDR3 nucleotides are TGTGCCACCAGCCTCAGGGTGAATAGCAATCAGCCCCAGCATTTT. The complete variable domain, with remaining parts taken from reference TRBV15 and TRBJ1-5, reads DAMVIQNPRYQVTQFGKPVTLSCSQTLNHNVMYWYQQKSSQAPKLLFHYYDKDFNNEADTPDNFQSRRPNTSFCFLDIRSPGLGDTAMYLCATSLRVNSNQPQHFGDGTRLSIL.

The chain is built from TRBV12-3 or TRBV12-4 and TRBJ2-5; D gene uncertain. The CDR3 totals 14 residues. V was trimmed by 5 bases and J by 1 base, leaving 11 bases between them. CDR3 DNA: TGTGCCAGCAGTCCCCGCCAGCCCCAAGAGACCCAGTACTTC. Its translation is CASSPRQPQETQYF.

The chain combines TRBV5-6 with TRBJ1-2; D remains unclear. Germline values: CDR1 SGHDT, CDR2 YYEEEE. The CDR3 loop spans 13 amino acids. Trimming left V 4 bases short and J 6 bases short, with 13 bases between. CDR3 protein: CASSGDRKDGYTF. As DNA, the CDR3 is TGTGCCAGCAGCGGAGACCGGAAGGATGGCTACACCTTC.

The genes are TRBV3-1 and TRBJ2-1; D may correspond to TRBD1 or TRBD2 (6 bases each). Germline lookup yields CDR1 LGHDT and CDR2 YNNKEL (reference sequence). V was pared by 0 bases and J by 8 bases, with 23 bases between. CDR3 length: 18 residues. CDR3 in amino acids: CASSQDRGTPKEVDEQFF. CDR3 in DNA: TGTGCCAGCAGCCAAGATCGCGGGACACCTAAAGAGGTCGATGAGCAGTTCTTC.

This chain links TRBV7-9 with TRBJ1-2; 8 bases match TRBD1. CDR1 is SEHNR and CDR2 is FQNEAQ in the germline V gene (reference sequence). The CDR3 is 12 residues long. Trimming at V came to 7 bases and at J to 3 bases, leaving 1 base not matched to a gene. CDR3 sequence (DNA): TGTGCCAGCAACAGGGGGGACTATGGCTACACCTTC. This translates into CASNRGDYGYTF.

This chain connects TRBV12-3 or TRBV12-4 to TRBJ2-3, with TRBD1 identical over 7 bases. Losses at the gene ends were 5 bases for V and 6 bases for J; bases not matched to a gene: 5. The CDR3 has 13 residues. This chain's CDR3 is CASSTSTGDTQYF. The CDR3 bases are TGTGCCAGCAGTACCTCGACAGGGGATACGCAGTATTTT.

The chain recombines TRBV20-1 with TRBJ1-5; D is uncertain. Germline V gives CDR1 DFQATT, CDR2 SNEGSKA (reference sequence). This CDR3 has 14 residues. Trimming removed 6 bases at V and 4 bases at J, with 16 bases between. The CDR3 is CSAEPYTRNQPQHF. In DNA, the CDR3 is TGCAGTGCCGAACCCTACACGCGGAATCAGCCCCAGCATTTT.

The chain carries TRBV27 and TRBJ2-5; D uncertain. CDR3 length: 16 amino acids. V shed 6 bases and J shed 4 bases, with 21 bases lying between them. Germline V CDR1 and CDR2: MNHEY, SMNVEV (reference sequence). The DNA for the CDR3 is TGTGCCAGCAGCCGGCAAAACGACCCGCAGTCAGAGACCCAGTACTTC. Translating gives CASSRQNDPQSETQYF.

A few counts support this clonotype. The chain is built from TRBV18 and TRBJ1-6, with 9 bases fitting TRBD1. Germline values: CDR1 KGHSH, CDR2 LQKENI. The junction had 3 bases not matched to a gene; V was cut back by 6 bases and J by 6 bases. This CDR3 is 14 amino acids long. The CDR3 nucleotides are TGTGCCAGCTCCTCGGGACAGGGTAATTCACCCCTCCACTTT. This gives the protein CASSSGQGNSPLHF. The full variable domain, rest sourced from reference TRBV18 and TRBJ1-6, is NAGVMQNPRHLVRRRGQEARLRCSPMKGHSHVYWYRQLPEEGLKFMVYLQKENIIDESGMPKERFSAEFPKEGPSILRIQQVVRGDSAAYFCASSSGQGNSPLHFGNGTRLTVT.

This chain connects TRBV3-1 to TRBJ2-5; D uncertain. The CDR3 loop spans 11 amino acids. Germline V gives CDR1 LGHDT, CDR2 YNNKEL (reference sequence). Trimming took 8 bases from V and 0 from J, leaving 4 bases between them. CDR3 protein: CASEDQETQYF. The CDR3 DNA reads as TGTGCCAGCGAGGACCAAGAGACCCAGTACTTC.

V is TRBV30 and J is TRBJ1-1; 9 bases match TRBD1. The CDR3 runs 14 residues. V shed 3 bases and J 5 bases; nucleotides not matched to a gene: 7. Germline V gene lookup returns CDR1 GTSNPN and CDR2 SVGIG (reference sequence). The CDR3 region has the DNA TGTGCCTGGAGGATTCCCGGGACAGGGACTGAAGCTTTCTTT. This encodes CAWRIPGTGTEAFF. Drawing the rest from reference TRBV30 and TRBJ1-1, the complete variable domain is SQTIHQWPATLVQPVGSPLSLECTVEGTSNPNLYWYRQAAGRGLQLLFYSVGIGQISSEVPQNLSASRPQDRQFILSSKKLLLSDSGFYLCAWRIPGTGTEAFFGQGTRLTVV.

In this sample, this clonotype turned up once. This chain uses TRBV6-5 with TRBJ1-2; D is perhaps TRBD1 (5 bases). V gave up 6 bases and J gave up 5 bases, with 13 bases separating them. Per the germline V gene, CDR1 is MNHEY and CDR2 is SVGAGI. The CDR3 has 13 amino acids. CDR3 residues: CASSDGTVYGYTF. The CDR3 nucleotides read TGTGCCAGCAGCGACGGGACGGTGTATGGCTACACCTTC.

The chain recombines TRBV5-4 with TRBJ2-5; tentatively, D is TRBD2 (5 bases). The V gene's germline CDR1 is SGHNT and CDR2 YYREEE (reference sequence). Trimming cost V 4 bases and J 3 bases, with 13 bases left between them. This CDR3 contains 14 residues. The DNA of the CDR3 is TGTGCCAGCAGCGACCTACAGAGGGAAGAGACCCAGTACTTC. Amino acid sequence: CASSDLQREETQYF.